This TCR beta chain was recovered during a study of cytomegalovirus exposure and HLA in healthy donors. The germline CDR1 and CDR2 sequences are SGHTA and FQGNSA. CDR3 length equals 14 residues. Trimming stripped 1 base from V and 10 bases from J, with 11 bases between. Sequencing used immunoSEQ multiplex PCR; TCRdb keeps in-frame clones, though not all of them. The table has tens of thousands of clones, around 97% seen once. The source of this sequence is a man younger than 30 in good health and CMV-seronegative. V usage is TRBV7-2 and J usage is TRBJ1-6; D is ambiguous. Specimen: PBMCs. CDR3 DNA: TGTGCCAGCAGCTTAGGGAGATTCGGATCACCCCTCCACTTT. Its translation is CASSLGRFGSPLHF.